The 25 T cell receptor beta chains below all came from one sample that was sequenced in a study of response to subunit inactivated influenza vaccine. One entry per CDR3 protein, called by TCRdb with MiXCR from the RT-PCR reads. The data contain 150,000 to 200,000 distinct CDR3 sequences, approximately 10% of them seen just once; the ten biggest clones take up 9.5% to 15%. The material sequenced was non-naive T cells sorted from PBMCs, taken roughly 48 days after vaccination. These receptor sequences come from a man between 45 and 60 years old who received an inactivated influenza vaccine.

This clonotype occurred many times. The CDR3: CASSLESVNTGELFF. The CDR3 DNA reads as TGTGCCAGCAGCTTAGAGTCGGTGAACACCGGGGAGCTGTTTTTT. The chain links TRBV11-1 to TRBJ2-2; no clear D gene. The germline CDR1 and CDR2 sequences are SGHAT and FQDESV (reference sequence). The V end was cut by 1 base, the J end by 1 base, with 7 bases between. This CDR3 contains 15 residues.

The chain is built from TRBV5-1 and TRBJ2-7; 8 bases line up with TRBD1. Germline assignment: CDR1 SGHRS and CDR2 YFSETQ. This CDR3 region has 14 residues. V trimming: 4 bases; J trimming: 2 bases; junction bases outside the gene matches: 5. The CDR3, as DNA: TGCGCCAGCAGCACCGGGACAGGCACCTACGAGCAGTACTTC. This encodes CASSTGTGTYEQYF. Based on the CDR3 plus reference TRBV5-1 and TRBJ2-7, the full variable domain is KAGVTQTPRYLIKTRGQQVTLSCSPISGHRSVSWYQQTPGQGLQFLFEYFSETQRNKGNFPGRFSGRQFSNSRSEMNVSTLELGDSALYLCASSTGTGTYEQYFGPGTRLTVT.

This clonotype was picked up a small number of times. The V gene is TRBV6-1, the J gene TRBJ2-2; 10 positions agree with TRBD1. With V trimmed by 6 bases and J by 3 bases, 1 base remained unmatched. Germline V gene lookup returns CDR1 MNHNS and CDR2 SASEGT. The CDR3 is made up of 14 amino acids. The CDR3: CASSDRGHTGELFF. In nucleotides, the CDR3 is TGTGCCAGCAGCGACAGGGGGCACACCGGGGAGCTGTTTTTT.

The V gene is TRBV9, the J gene TRBJ1-2; D is possibly TRBD1 (5 bases). This CDR3 is 14 amino acids long. The germline gives CDR1 SGDLS, CDR2 YYNGEE. The V and J ends lost 2 bases and 4 bases respectively, with 12 bases between them. CDR3 DNA sequence: TGTGCCAGCAGCGTGGACGGGGGTCTCTATGGCTACACCTTC. This encodes CASSVDGGLYGYTF.

This chain connects TRBV6-5 to TRBJ2-1; D gene ambiguous. In germline, CDR1 is MNHEY, CDR2 SVGAGI. Trimming removed 0 bases from V and 5 bases from J, with 14 bases in between. This CDR3 is 16 amino acids long. The CDR3 DNA reads as TGTGCCAGCAGTTACTCGGCTAGATGGGGTAACAATGAGCAGTTCTTC. The encoded protein is CASSYSARWGNNEQFF.

Many counts were recorded for this clonotype. The rearrangement joins TRBV7-2 to TRBJ2-5, with TRBD2 matching over 8 bases. From germline, CDR1 is SGHTA and CDR2 FQGNSA. Trimming removed 7 bases from V and 7 bases from J; junction bases left unmatched: 11. The CDR3 is made up of 14 amino acids. This CDR3 reads CASTRGGGSATQYF. The CDR3 DNA reads as TGTGCCAGCACCCGGGGGGGAGGGTCCGCGACCCAGTACTTC.

On this clonotype itself: This may stem from a read error, because a much larger clone lies one nucleotide away. The chain couples TRBV20-1 to TRBJ2-3, with TRBD2 matching over 10 bases. CDR1 and CDR2 (germline): DFQATT, SNEGSKA (reference sequence). The CDR3 extends over 17 amino acids. The CDR3 coding sequence is TGCAGCGCTAGGGTCCAAGCGGGGGGGCCCAAAACAGATACGCAGTATTTT. Its protein product is CSARVQAGGPKTDTQYF.

The chain links TRBV3-1 to TRBJ2-3, with unresolved D. This CDR3 is 13 amino acids long. Deletions cut 5 bases from V and 2 bases from J, with 8 bases between. Germline V CDR1 and CDR2: LGHDT, YNNKEL (reference sequence). The CDR3 here is CASSVWNTDTQYF. CDR3 nucleotides: TGTGCCAGCAGCGTTTGGAACACAGATACGCAGTATTTT.

The V and J genes are TRBV20-1 and TRBJ2-2; D unclear. Trimming pared 0 bases from V and 6 bases from J, leaving 14 bases between. There are 15 residues in the CDR3. From germline, CDR1 is DFQATT and CDR2 SNEGSKA (reference sequence). CDR3 DNA: TGCAGTGCTAGAGACGCCCAGGCTGGGGCCGGGGAGCTGTTTTTT. Its translation: CSARDAQAGAGELFF.

This clonotype turned up a few times. The gene calls are TRBV5-1 and TRBJ2-7; 9 positions match TRBD1. Germline-derived CDR1 and CDR2 are SGHRS and YFSETQ. The CDR3 covers 18 residues. J was trimmed by 3 bases and V by 0 bases; bases with no gene match: 13. The DNA of the CDR3 is TGCGCCAGCAGCTTGGGGGTGGACAGGGGCCCCCGCAGCTACGAGCAGTACTTC. Translating gives CASSLGVDRGPRSYEQYF.

This clonotype was observed a handful of times. The chain carries TRBV5-1 and TRBJ1-5; 8 positions agree with TRBD1. V gave up 1 base and J gave up 6 bases; unmatched junction bases: 9. The CDR3 loop spans 16 amino acids. Germline CDR1 is SGHRS and CDR2 is YFSETQ. The CDR3 DNA reads TGCGCCAGCAGCTTGACCTTTGCAGGGGGCGGTCAGCCCCAGCATTTT. It is translated as CASSLTFAGGGQPQHF.

Only a few counts were recorded for this clonotype. V usage is TRBV28 and J usage is TRBJ2-1; possible D gene TRBD2, 5 bases. CDR1 is MDHEN, CDR2 SYDVKM, per germline. V lost 3 bases, J lost 6 bases, and 18 bases lay in between. This CDR3 is 16 amino acids long. For the CDR3, the DNA is TGTGCCAGCAGTTTCTCAAGCGGAGGCGGTTCCAATGAGCAGTTCTTC. It is translated as CASSFSSGGGSNEQFF.

This sequence joins TRBV20-1 and TRBJ2-3; D unclear. The CDR3 sequence is 13 residues long. Deletions cut 5 bases from V and 3 bases from J, with 12 bases between. From germline, CDR1 is DFQATT and CDR2 SNEGSKA (reference sequence). DNA for the CDR3: TGCAGTGCTGGTCCCCCCCCGACAGATACGCAGTATTTT. It is translated as CSAGPPPTDTQYF.

DNA for the CDR3: TGTGCCAGCAGTTTCTATGGGGGCAATCAGCCCCAGCATTTT. Its translation: CASSFYGGNQPQHF. This sequence joins TRBV12-3 or TRBV12-4 and TRBJ1-5; D is unresolved. V was cut by 3 bases and J by 2 bases, with 8 bases left in between. The CDR3 has 14 amino acids.

This chain joins TRBV6-1 and TRBJ1-1; D unclear. Deletions cut 5 bases from V and 4 bases from J, with 26 bases between. The CDR3 sequence is 18 residues long. CDR1 and CDR2 from the germline V gene are MNHNS and SASEGT. CDR3 DNA: TGTGCCAGCAGTCGGGCCCCCAACCGCCCCCAGAGGAGCACTGAAGCTTTCTTT. This encodes CASSRAPNRPQRSTEAFF.

Many counts were recorded for this clonotype. The chain links TRBV4-3 to TRBJ1-1, with D unclear. The CDR3 consists of 14 residues. Deletions cut 4 bases from V and 6 bases from J, with 15 bases between. The germline CDR1 and CDR2 sequences are LGHNA and YSLEER. The CDR3 reads CASSPAPSDAEAFF. The CDR3, as DNA: TGCGCCAGCAGCCCCGCCCCGAGTGATGCTGAAGCTTTCTTT.

This clonotype was observed a few times. The gene calls are TRBV20-1 and TRBJ2-1; TRBD2 matches 13 bases. Trimming cost V 1 base and J 8 bases; bases outside gene matches: 5. Germline CDR1 and CDR2: DFQATT and SNEGSKA (reference sequence). There are 15 residues in the CDR3. The chain's CDR3 is CSARVGLAGDDEQFF. The CDR3, as DNA: TGCAGTGCTAGAGTTGGACTAGCGGGAGACGATGAGCAGTTCTTC.

The chain has TRBV4-1 and TRBJ2-7, with 15 bases aligning to TRBD2. This CDR3 region has 16 residues. Per the germline V gene, CDR1 is MGHRA and CDR2 is YSYEKL. Germline trimming cut 2 bases from V and 5 bases from J; bases unmatched to any gene: 4. The CDR3 nucleotides are TGCGCCAGCAGCCAATTCGGACTAGCGGGGGGGAACGAGCAGTACTTC. Translation gives CASSQFGLAGGNEQYF.

This clonotype was found many times. The J gene is TRBJ2-1, the V gene TRBV5-1, with TRBD2 matching 7 bases. CDR3 length: 14 residues. V trimming: 7 bases; J trimming: 8 bases; junction bases outside the gene matches: 12. The germline V gene encodes CDR1 SGHRS and CDR2 YFSETQ. CDR3 in amino acids: CASSRGGGYDEQFF. In DNA form, the CDR3 reads TGCGCCAGCTCCCGTGGGGGGGGTTACGATGAGCAGTTCTTC.

This clonotype was observed a handful of times. The chain combines TRBV20-1 with TRBJ2-5; D remains unclear. V lost 7 bases and J 4 bases, leaving 16 bases between the germline ends. Germline lookup yields CDR1 DFQATT and CDR2 SNEGSKA (reference sequence). The CDR3 totals 13 residues. The CDR3 spells CSVKSPLGETQYF. Here the CDR3 DNA reads TGCAGTGTAAAGAGCCCCTTGGGAGAGACCCAGTACTTC.

CDR3 DNA: TGCGCCAGCAGCTTGGGGAGGGGTGCTTTCTTT. It is translated as CASSLGRGAFF. The chain is built from TRBV5-1 and TRBJ1-1, with a weak D call TRBD1 (5 bases). CDR3 size: 11 residues. V was pared by 0 bases and J by 11 bases, with 8 bases between. Germline V gene data show CDR1 as SGHRS and CDR2 as YFSETQ.

The chain uses TRBV2 and TRBJ2-7; maybe TRBD1 (6 bases). This CDR3 has 13 amino acids. V was trimmed by 8 bases and J by 2 bases, leaving 13 bases between them. Germline V CDR1 and CDR2: SNHLY, FYNNEI. The DNA of the CDR3 is TGTGCCAGCCGGATGAGGGGGACCTACGAGCAGTACTTC. Translation: CASRMRGTYEQYF.

This clonotype was counted ten times or more. In nucleotides, the CDR3 is TGTGCCACCAGTGTCCGGGCCGGGGAGCTGTTTTTT. Translated: CATSVRAGELFF. This chain links TRBV24-1 with TRBJ2-2; no clear D. The germline V gene has CDR1 KGHDR and CDR2 SFDVKD. V lost 5 bases and J lost 6, with 6 bases in between. This CDR3 is 12 amino acids long.

This clonotype has more than one count but fewer than ten. V gene TRBV6-2 or TRBV6-3 combines with J gene TRBJ2-7; no reliable D call. Trimming took off 5 bases at V and 5 bases at J, with 13 bases between the two ends. The CDR3 spans 13 residues. Germline V gene lookup returns CDR1 MNHEY and CDR2 SVGEGT. The CDR3 loop reads CASSGQVVNEQYF. Written as DNA, the CDR3 is TGTGCCAGCAGTGGCCAGGTTGTCAACGAGCAGTACTTC.

The chain links TRBV5-5 to TRBJ2-1; a weak D match, TRBD2 (6 bases). Trimming removed 0 bases from V and 5 bases from J, with 12 bases in between. This CDR3 spans 15 amino acids. CDR1 and CDR2 (germline): SGHKS, YYEKEE (reference sequence). CDR3 in DNA: TGTGCCAGCAGCTTGGGGGGTAGCGGCCACAATGAGCAGTTCTTC. Protein: CASSLGGSGHNEQFF.